This T cell receptor beta chain was recorded in a study of blood T cell repertoires in COVID-19. Overall study context: The analysed material was cDNA or gDNA that came from T cells, B-cell-depleted T cells, or PBMCs.

As processed by the authors: Reference gene primers were amplified, and this amplification served to estimate nucleated cell counts. Sequenced by immunoSEQ multiplex PCR; TCRdb stores in-frame clones only, minus some. For V, J and clone size, that table is used; D and trimming come from the DNA. The table has over 90,000 clones, 87% seen once. The CDR3 contains 12 residues. The V end was cut by 5 bases, the J end by 10 bases, with 12 bases between. Germline lookup yields CDR1 LNHDA and CDR2 SQIVND (reference sequence). Sequencing used peripheral blood. This clonotype was sampled from a man over 45 with active COVID-19. This chain connects TRBV19 to TRBJ1-5; D is unclear. In DNA form, the CDR3 reads TGTGCCAGTAGTCCCAACTCCTCCCCCCAGCATTTT. Its translation: CASSPNSSPQHF.